The text below deals with one T cell receptor beta chain. This table comes from immunoSEQ multiplex PCR, and its TCRdb copy is limited to in-frame clones, with some not included. The sample records around 64,000 clones, roughly 91% being singletons. This sample is drawn from a study of T cell changes during pregnancy in multiple sclerosis. The CDR3 sequence is 14 residues long. Trimming shortened V by 0 bases and J by 2 bases, and 8 bases separated the two germline ends. The germline V gene has CDR1 SGHRS and CDR2 YFSETQ. The TCR comes from a female donor with multiple sclerosis, enrolled in a pregnancy study. The input for sequencing was CD4+ T cells from peripheral blood mononuclear cells, taken after pregnancy. This chain joins TRBV5-1 and TRBJ1-2; the D gene is possibly TRBD1 (6 bases). The CDR3 protein is CASSLAGENYGYTF. The DNA of the CDR3 is TGCGCCAGCAGCTTGGCAGGGGAAAACTATGGCTACACCTTC.